The rows below give T cell receptor beta chains drawn from one sample of a study of shared clonotypes between healthy human individuals. Sequencing was performed with immunoSEQ multiplex PCR; in TCRdb, only in-frame clones are kept and a portion is missing. The table records under 2.5 million clones, around 93% of them present only once. The sequenced sample was naive CD4+ T cells from PBMCs. These receptors originate from a man aged 18 to 30 in good health. Some clones in this sample may be carry-over from other donors' samples. The CDR3 runs from the conserved cysteine through the conserved F or W. Each record gives: D gene, J gene, clone size, V gene, CDR3 protein, CDR3 DNA. The D gene is left open where the match is weak. Size is omitted from some rows. Given values are once, few, many or a class for expanded clones.

NA	TRBJ2-7	NA	TRBV5-5	CASSLVGDNAYEQYF	TGTGCCAGCAGCTTGGTGGGGGATAACGCCTACGAGCAGTACTTC
NA	TRBJ1-2	once	TRBV10-2	CASRESRLVNYGYTF	TGCGCCAGCAGAGAATCAAGACTTGTTAACTATGGCTACACCTTC
NA	TRBJ1-2	NA	TRBV6-1	CASSELRGGYTF	TGTGCCAGCAGTGAACTCAGGGGCGGCTACACCTTC
NA	TRBJ2-7	NA	TRBV5-1	CASSLEWGNHEQYF	TGCGCCAGCAGCTTGGAGTGGGGGAACCACGAGCAGTACTTC
NA	TRBJ1-1	once	TRBV6-5	CAIGQNTEAFF	TGTGCCATCGGACAGAACACTGAAGCTTTCTTT
NA	TRBJ2-5	NA	TRBV29-1	CSVRTHRERQETQYF	TGCAGCGTTCGCACCCACAGGGAGCGCCAAGAGACCCAGTACTTC
TRBD1	TRBJ2-5	once	TRBV9	CASSPEEGTGVETQYF	TGTGCCAGCAGCCCCGAAGAAGGGACAGGGGTAGAGACCCAGTACTTC
NA	TRBJ2-2	NA	TRBV21-1	CASSKVGGGPSGELFF	TGTGCCAGCAGCAAAGTCGGGGGAGGGCCGTCCGGGGAGCTGTTTTTT
TRBD1	TRBJ2-7	NA	TRBV10-1	CASSDAGGYEQYF	TGCGCCAGCAGTGATGCAGGGGGCTACGAGCAGTACTTC
TRBD1	TRBJ1-2	NA	TRBV5-1	CASSLGTGSGYTF	TGCGCCAGCAGCTTGGGGACAGGGTCTGGCTACACCTTC
NA	TRBJ1-4	NA	TRBV6-5	CASSSTGNEKLFF	TGTGCCAGCAGTTCCACGGGTAATGAAAAACTGTTTTTT
TRBD1	TRBJ1-4	once	TRBV18	CASSPPGQGTNEKLFF	TGTGCCAGCTCACCACCAGGACAGGGCACTAATGAAAAACTGTTTTTT
NA	TRBJ2-7	NA	TRBV5-1	CASSLRQASYEQYF	TGCGCCAGCAGCTTACGTCAAGCGTCCTACGAGCAGTACTTC
NA	TRBJ2-7	NA	TRBV9	CASSAGLTVDEQYF	TGTGCCAGCAGCGCCGGACTAACAGTGGACGAGCAGTACTTC
NA	TRBJ2-7	NA	TRBV20-1	CSADGSYEQYF	TGCAGTGCTGACGGGAGTTACGAGCAGTACTTC
TRBD1	TRBJ2-7	once	TRBV2	CASSPSLQGGYEQYF	TGTGCCAGCAGTCCATCTTTACAGGGGGGCTACGAGCAGTACTTC
TRBD1	TRBJ1-5	NA	TRBV28	CASSPPTGGTQPQHF	TGTGCCAGCAGTCCACCGACAGGGGGAACGCAGCCCCAGCATTTT
NA	TRBJ2-7	NA	TRBV2	CASSDLPSGPTHYEQYF	TGTGCCAGCAGTGACTTACCAAGCGGGCCCACCCACTACGAGCAGTACTTC
NA	TRBJ2-7	NA	TRBV18	CASSQDGDSEQYF	TGTGCCAGCTCCCAGGACGGGGATAGCGAGCAGTACTTC
NA	TRBJ1-5	NA	TRBV5-6	CASSSQPDQPQHF	TGTGCCAGCAGCTCACAGCCCGATCAGCCCCAGCATTTT
NA	TRBJ1-5	NA	TRBV18	CASSPDEAYYQPQHF	TGTGCCAGCTCACCAGACGAGGCCTATTACCAGCCCCAGCATTTT
NA	TRBJ1-3	NA	TRBV9	CASSVLGVYSGNTIYF	TGTGCCAGCAGCGTTCTCGGGGTTTACTCTGGAAACACCATATATTTT
TRBD2	TRBJ2-1	NA	TRBV6-4	CASSTSGSSYNEQFF	TGTGCCAGCAGTACTAGCGGATCATCCTACAATGAGCAGTTCTTC
TRBD2	TRBJ2-5	NA	TRBV9	CASSERLAVPQEQYF	TGTGCCAGCAGCGAGAGACTAGCGGTCCCCCAGGAGCAGTACTTC
TRBD1	TRBJ1-2	NA	TRBV7-2	CASRTGTGLRGYTF	TGTGCCAGCAGAACCGGGACAGGTCTGAGGGGCTACACCTTC
NA	TRBJ2-2	NA	TRBV5-1	CASSLRPGGLSRKNTGELFF	TGCGCCAGCAGCCTCCGACCCGGCGGGCTCTCGCGAAAGAACACCGGGGAGCTGTTTTTT
NA	TRBJ1-1	NA	TRBV4-1	CASSQSPRQRLNTEAFF	TGCGCCAGCAGCCAATCCCCGAGACAGAGGCTGAACACTGAAGCTTTCTTT
TRBD1	TRBJ1-6	NA	TRBV30	CAWSVTGQGRYSPLHF	TGTGCCTGGAGTGTAACGGGACAGGGGAGGTATTCACCCCTCCACTTT
NA	TRBJ1-3	once	TRBV7-2	CASSLVQGSGNTIYF	TGTGCCAGCAGCTTAGTACAGGGTTCAGGAAACACCATATATTTT
TRBD1	TRBJ1-2	NA	TRBV7-9	CASSKGQGAGSYGYTF	TGTGCCAGCAGCAAGGGACAGGGGGCGGGGAGCTATGGCTACACCTTC